These T cell receptor beta chains were read from a single sample in a study of cytomegalovirus exposure and HLA in healthy donors. Sequencing used immunoSEQ multiplex PCR; TCRdb keeps in-frame clones, though not all of them. The data contain 250,000 to 300,000 clones, 90% of them seen just once; the ten biggest clones take up 0.3% to 0.4%. Input material: PBMCs. The receptor source for this set is a woman younger than 30 in good health and CMV-seronegative. The CDR3 runs from the conserved cysteine through the conserved F or W. A D gene is named only where the DNA matches it firmly. Clone size is given for some rows only: seen once, a few or many times, or a class if the clone is expanded.

CDR3 DNA	CDR3 protein	V gene	J gene	CDR3 length	clone size	D gene
TGTGCCAGCAGGGCCCTCAGGGACAGGGACACTGAAGCTTTCTTT	CASRALRDRDTEAFF	TRBV28	TRBJ1-1	15	once	TRBD1
TGTGCCAGCAGTCCCGGAGCCTACGAGCAGTACTTC	CASSPGAYEQYF	TRBV28	TRBJ2-7	12	NA	NA
TGTGCCAGCAGTGACTCGGACAGGATCTTCAACAATGAGCAGTTCTTC	CASSDSDRIFNNEQFF	TRBV25-1	TRBJ2-1	16	once	TRBD1
TGTGCCAGCAGTTACGACAGGGCTAGGCCCCAGCATTTT	CASSYDRARPQHF	TRBV6-5	TRBJ1-5	13	NA	TRBD1
TGTGCCTGGAGCGGCCAGGGATATGGCTACACCTTC	CAWSGQGYGYTF	TRBV30	TRBJ1-2	12	NA	NA
TGTGCCAGCAGCCTCAATGAGAATGAGCAGTTCTTC	CASSLNENEQFF	TRBV11-1	TRBJ2-1	12	NA	NA
TGTGCCAGCATTAATGAAGGGGCAGGGGCTGAAGCTTTCTTT	CASINEGAGAEAFF	TRBV25-1	TRBJ1-1	14	NA	NA
TGTGCCAGCAGTTTAGTGGCACGCAGCTCCTATAATTCACCCCTCCACTTT	CASSLVARSSYNSPLHF	TRBV28	TRBJ1-6	17	NA	NA
TGTGCCAGCAGCCGGCCCGGCGCGGGGGGCCTTAACACCGGGGAGCTGTTTTTT	CASSRPGAGGLNTGELFF	TRBV7-9	TRBJ2-2	18	NA	TRBD2
TGTGCCAGCAGCCCAAGACAGGGGCCTAATTCACCCCTCCACTTT	CASSPRQGPNSPLHF	TRBV9	TRBJ1-6	15	few	TRBD1
TGTGCCAGCAGTGAAGCGCCGACAGCGACGAACACTGAAGCTTTCTTT	CASSEAPTATNTEAFF	TRBV6-1	TRBJ1-1	16	NA	NA
TGTGCCAGCAGCGGACGGACTACCCGCGAGGATACGCAGTATTTT	CASSGRTTREDTQYF	TRBV5-4	TRBJ2-3	15	NA	NA
TGTGCCAGCAGTGAAGAAGAGGAGGGATCTAGCACAGATACGCAGTATTTT	CASSEEEEGSSTDTQYF	TRBV2	TRBJ2-3	17	NA	NA
TGTGCCAGCAGCTTAACCGGACAGGGTAATGAAAAACTGTTTTTT	CASSLTGQGNEKLFF	TRBV7-3	TRBJ1-4	15	NA	TRBD1
TGTGCCAGCAGTTACCCCCCCCGAGACGAGCAGTACTTC	CASSYPPRDEQYF	TRBV6-6	TRBJ2-7	13	NA	NA
TGTGCCAGCAGTTTATCCCCAGCCTACGAGCAGTACTTC	CASSLSPAYEQYF	TRBV27	TRBJ2-7	13	NA	NA
TGTGCCAGCAGCTTAGGGACAGGCAATCAGCCCCAGCATTTT	CASSLGTGNQPQHF	TRBV7-9	TRBJ1-5	14	NA	NA
TGTGCCATCAAGCCTAGCGGGGGCCTCGGAGCAGATACGCAGTATTTT	CAIKPSGGLGADTQYF	TRBV10-3	TRBJ2-3	16	NA	TRBD2
TGCGCCAGCAGCCGCGGCAATGAGCAGTTCTTC	CASSRGNEQFF	TRBV4-1	TRBJ2-1	11	NA	NA
TGTGCCAGCAGGAACTGGTCTCCTAGCGGGGGAAAAGAGACCCAGTACTTC	CASRNWSPSGGKETQYF	TRBV25-1	TRBJ2-5	17	NA	TRBD2
TGTGCCAGCAGTTATGGACACCCGAACACTGAAGCTTTCTTT	CASSYGHPNTEAFF	TRBV6-6	TRBJ1-1	14	NA	NA
TGTGCCAGCAAACAGGGGGCCACCAGGGAGCTGTTTTTT	CASKQGATRELFF	TRBV25-1	TRBJ2-2	13	NA	TRBD1
TGTGCCAGCAGCCAATCTTGGGGGGAGGAGTATGGCTACACCTTC	CASSQSWGEEYGYTF	TRBV16	TRBJ1-2	15	NA	NA
TGTGCCAGCAGCTTGGTAACCGCAGGGTTCACTGAAGCTTTCTTT	CASSLVTAGFTEAFF	TRBV5-6	TRBJ1-1	15	NA	NA
TGTGCCAGCAGCTTAGGCCGGGGGGGGTACAATGAGCAGTTCTTC	CASSLGRGGYNEQFF	TRBV7-2	TRBJ2-1	15	NA	TRBD2
TGTGCCAGCAGCACCGGGACAACCAACTCCTACAATGAGCAGTTCTTC	CASSTGTTNSYNEQFF	TRBV5-8	TRBJ2-1	16	NA	NA
TGCAGCGTTGCATTTCGGGACTCGCCCACAGATACGCAGTATTTT	CSVAFRDSPTDTQYF	TRBV29-1	TRBJ2-3	15	NA	NA
TGTGCCAGCTCGGGAAAGACTAGCGGGGGCACAGATACGCAGTATTTT	CASSGKTSGGTDTQYF	TRBV18	TRBJ2-3	16	NA	TRBD2
TGTGCCAGCAGCCCCGTGGGCGTGACCTACGAGCAGTACTTC	CASSPVGVTYEQYF	TRBV7-8	TRBJ2-7	14	NA	NA
TGTGCCAGCAGTCACCCTAACCAAGAGACCCAGTACTTC	CASSHPNQETQYF	TRBV6-1	TRBJ2-5	13	NA	NA
TGTGCCAGCAGTGTAGAGTTTAGGACCGAGGGGACCCAGTACTTC	CASSVEFRTEGTQYF	TRBV2	TRBJ2-5	15	NA	NA
TGTGCCATCTCAAGGGCCGGGAACCCCCTCCACTTT	CAISRAGNPLHF	TRBV10-3	TRBJ1-6	12	NA	NA